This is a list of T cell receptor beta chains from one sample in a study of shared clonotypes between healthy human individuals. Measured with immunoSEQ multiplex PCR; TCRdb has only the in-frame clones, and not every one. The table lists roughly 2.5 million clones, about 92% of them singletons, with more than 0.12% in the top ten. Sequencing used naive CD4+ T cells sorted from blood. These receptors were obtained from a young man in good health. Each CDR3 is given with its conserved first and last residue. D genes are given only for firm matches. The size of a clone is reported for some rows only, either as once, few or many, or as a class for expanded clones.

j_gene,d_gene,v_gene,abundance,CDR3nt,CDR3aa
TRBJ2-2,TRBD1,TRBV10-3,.,TGTGCCATCAAGGCGAGGACAGGCACCGGGGAGCTGTTTTTT,CAIKARTGTGELFF
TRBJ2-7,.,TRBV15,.,TGTGCCACCAGCCCCCGGGGGAAAACCTACGAGCAGTACTTC,CATSPRGKTYEQYF
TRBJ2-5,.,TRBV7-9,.,TGTGCCAGCACCATAGGGGCCCAAGAGACCCAGTACTTC,CASTIGAQETQYF
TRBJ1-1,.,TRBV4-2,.,TGTGCCAGCAGCCTCCGGGAGATCCTGAACACTGAAGCTTTCTTT,CASSLREILNTEAFF
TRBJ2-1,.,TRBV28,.,TGTGCCTCCTCAGGGGAGGTAAAGGGCAATGAGCAGTTCTTC,CASSGEVKGNEQFF
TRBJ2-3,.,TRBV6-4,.,TGTGCCAGCAGTGTTGAACTCCACACAGATACGCAGTATTTT,CASSVELHTDTQYF
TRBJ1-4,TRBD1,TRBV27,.,TGTGCCAGCAGTTTAACGACAGGGGGAGAAAAACTGTTTTTT,CASSLTTGGEKLFF
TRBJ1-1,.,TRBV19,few,TGTGCCAGTAGCAAATGGGGAACGGATAACACTGAAGCTTTCTTT,CASSKWGTDNTEAFF
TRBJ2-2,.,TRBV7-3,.,TGTGCCAGCAGCCCTCCGAATGCCGGGGAGCTGTTTTTT,CASSPPNAGELFF
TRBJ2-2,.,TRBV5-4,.,TGTGCCAGCAGCTCGTACAAGGACTTCAGGGAGCTGTTTTTT,CASSSYKDFRELFF
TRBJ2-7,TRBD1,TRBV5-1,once,TGCGCCAGCAGCTCGACCGGGACAGGGTTGTTGGACGAGCAGTACTTC,CASSSTGTGLLDEQYF
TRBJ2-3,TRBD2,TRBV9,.,TGTGCCAGCAGCGTGGGCACTAGCGGGAGGGGAGATACGCAGTATTTT,CASSVGTSGRGDTQYF
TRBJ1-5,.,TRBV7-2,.,TGTGCCAGCAGCTTAGATGCCCCGCCCCAGCATTTT,CASSLDAPPQHF
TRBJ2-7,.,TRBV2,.,TGTGCCAGCAGTGAAAGGCCGACAGGTTGGTCCTACGAGCAGTACTTC,CASSERPTGWSYEQYF
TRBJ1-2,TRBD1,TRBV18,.,TGTGCCAGCTCAACCGGGACAGGGTCCTATGGCTACACCTTC,CASSTGTGSYGYTF
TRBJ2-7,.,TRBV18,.,TGTGCCAGCTCACCAGGGGACGGCTACGAGCAGTACTTC,CASSPGDGYEQYF
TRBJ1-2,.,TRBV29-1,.,TGCAGCGTTGAAGCAGGAGGTGGCTACACCTTC,CSVEAGGGYTF
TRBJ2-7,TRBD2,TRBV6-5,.,TGTGCCAGCAGCCTAGGACTAGCGGGGTCCTACGAGCAGTACTTC,CASSLGLAGSYEQYF
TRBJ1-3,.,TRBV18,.,TGTGCCAGCTCACCACCGTTGGCCCTATCTGGAAACACCATATATTTT,CASSPPLALSGNTIYF
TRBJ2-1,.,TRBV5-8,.,TGTGCCAGCAGCCGTCCTACCCTGGGTGAGCAGTTCTTC,CASSRPTLGEQFF
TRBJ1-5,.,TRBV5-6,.,TGTGCCAGCAGCTTGAACCGCGGTTTAAAGAATCAGCCCCAGCATTTT,CASSLNRGLKNQPQHF
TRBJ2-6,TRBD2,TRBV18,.,TGTGCCAGCTCACCTGGACTAGTTGGGGCCAACGTCCTGACTTTC,CASSPGLVGANVLTF
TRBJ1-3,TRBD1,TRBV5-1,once,TGCGCCAGCAGCTTGGGGGACAGTGACACCATATATTTT,CASSLGDSDTIYF
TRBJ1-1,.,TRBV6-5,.,TGTGCCAGCAGTTACAGTTCAGGGATGAACACTGAAGCTTTCTTT,CASSYSSGMNTEAFF
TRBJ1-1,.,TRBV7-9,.,TGTGCCAGCAGCCCCCCACGCTACGGGGGGAACACTGAAGCTTTCTTT,CASSPPRYGGNTEAFF
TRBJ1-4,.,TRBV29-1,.,TGCAGCGTTGGGGAGGTGGGACCAAATGAAAAACTGTTTTTT,CSVGEVGPNEKLFF
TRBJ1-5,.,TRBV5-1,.,TGCGCCAGCAGCGGGGGTAACAATCAGCCCCAGCATTTT,CASSGGNNQPQHF
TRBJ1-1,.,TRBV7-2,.,TGTGCCAGCAGCTTAGTAGGGGGGGTTGACACTGAAGCTTTCTTT,CASSLVGGVDTEAFF
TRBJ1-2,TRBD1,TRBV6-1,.,TGTGCCAGCAGGAGGACAGGGTCGGTTGGCTACACCTTC,CASRRTGSVGYTF
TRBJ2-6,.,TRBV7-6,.,TGTGCCAGCAGTCCCATCTCTGGGGCCAACGTCCTGACTTTC,CASSPISGANVLTF
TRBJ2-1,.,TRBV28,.,TGTGCCAGCAGTTCGGGGGACCTCTCTATCAATGAGCAGTTCTTC,CASSSGDLSINEQFF
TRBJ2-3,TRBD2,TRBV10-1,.,TGCGCCAGCAGTGAGGCCCTAGCGGGGATGGTAGATACGCAGTATTTT,CASSEALAGMVDTQYF
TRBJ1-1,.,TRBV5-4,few,TGTGCCAGCAGCGTGAACACTGAAGCTTTCTTT,CASSVNTEAFF
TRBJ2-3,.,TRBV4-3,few,TGCGCCAGCAGCCAAGAAGTGGCGGCCCGGGGAGATACGCAGTATTTT,CASSQEVAARGDTQYF
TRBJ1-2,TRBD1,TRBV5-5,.,TGTGCCAGCAGGCTACAGGGGTCCTCGGATTATGGCTACACCTTC,CASRLQGSSDYGYTF
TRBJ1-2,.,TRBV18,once,TGTGCCAGCTCACCCCCCTCGGCGGGGTCCAACTATGGCTACACCTTC,CASSPPSAGSNYGYTF